Each of the 29 T cell receptor beta chains below was sequenced from the same sample in a study of technical replicates of blood from several donors. Data came from immunoSEQ multiplex PCR; TCRdb stores just in-frame clones and leaves some out. The table lists around 12,000 clones, roughly 92% of them singletons. Sequencing used PBMCs. These receptors came from a human donor in good health.

The rearrangement uses TRBV19 and TRBJ2-3; D not certain. CDR1 and CDR2 from the germline V gene are LNHDA and SQIVND (reference sequence). This CDR3 region has 16 residues. Trimming removed 5 bases from V and 1 base from J, with 16 bases in between. CDR3 coding DNA: TGTGCCAGTAGTTTGCCCCCTTGGCTAGGCACAGATACGCAGTATTTT. Amino acids: CASSLPPWLGTDTQYF.

The gene calls are TRBV5-1 and TRBJ2-7, with 7 bases aligning to TRBD1. Trimming took 0 bases from V and 0 from J; bases not matched to a gene: 3. The germline gives CDR1 SGHRS, CDR2 YFSETQ. This CDR3 is built from 15 residues. CDR3: CASSLEGQSSYEQYF. Written as DNA, the CDR3 is TGCGCCAGCAGCTTGGAGGGACAGAGCTCCTACGAGCAGTACTTC.

The rearrangement uses TRBV5-1 and TRBJ1-5; possible D gene TRBD1, 5 bases. Trimming removed 5 bases from V and 7 bases from J, with 13 bases in between. The CDR3 spans 13 residues. The germline CDR1 and CDR2 sequences are SGHRS and YFSETQ. CDR3 coding DNA: TGCGCCAGCAGTCCCTCAGGGTACCAGCCCCAGCATTTT. Translating it yields CASSPSGYQPQHF.

The chain uses TRBV1 and TRBJ1-1; no DNA check was done on the table's D call, TRBD1. TRBV1 is listed as a pseudogene. CDR3 length: 14 residues. CDR3 amino acids: CTSSQGPGDTEAFF. CDR3 nucleotide sequence: TGCACCAGCAGCCAAGGGCCAGGGGACACTGAAGCTTTCTTT.

The chain recombines TRBV29-1 with TRBJ2-7; 9 bases line up with TRBD2. The V gene end was trimmed by 7 bases and the J gene end by 0 bases; junction bases not matched to a gene: 13. The CDR3 covers 16 residues. Germline lookup yields CDR1 SQVTM and CDR2 ANQGSEA. CDR3 region: CSALTSGHRHSYEQYF. CDR3 coding DNA: TGCAGCGCCTTGACTAGCGGCCACCGACACTCCTACGAGCAGTACTTC.

The table lists this clone with a few counts. This sequence joins TRBV15 and TRBJ1-1, with D maybe TRBD1 (5 bases). The CDR3 has 16 residues. Trimming removed 0 bases from V and 13 bases from J, with 24 bases in between. Germline V lookup: CDR1 LNHNV, CDR2 YYDKDF (reference sequence). CDR3 in amino acids: CATSRDTSKAGRWVFF. The CDR3 DNA sequence: TGTGCCACCAGCAGAGACACGAGTAAGGCAGGGCGGTGGGTTTTCTTT. Full variable domain (rest looked up from reference TRBV15 and TRBJ1-1): DAMVIQNPRYQVTQFGKPVTLSCSQTLNHNVMYWYQQKSSQAPKLLFHYYDKDFNNEADTPDNFQSRRPNTSFCFLDIRSPGLGDTAMYLCATSRDTSKAGRWVFFGQGTRLTVV.

The V call is TRBV5-1, the J call TRBJ2-7, with 10 bases that match TRBD1. J was trimmed by 7 bases and V by 4 bases; bases with no gene match: 5. Germline values: CDR1 SGHRS, CDR2 YFSETQ. The CDR3 length is 13 residues. As DNA, the CDR3 is TGCGCCAGCAGCATAGACAGGGGGCTTGAGCAGTACTTC. It encodes CASSIDRGLEQYF. Variable domain in full (rest from reference TRBV5-1 and TRBJ2-7): KAGVTQTPRYLIKTRGQQVTLSCSPISGHRSVSWYQQTPGQGLQFLFEYFSETQRNKGNFPGRFSGRQFSNSRSEMNVSTLELGDSALYLCASSIDRGLEQYFGPGTRLTVT.

The J gene is TRBJ2-1, the V gene TRBV6-5; TRBD2 matches 13 bases. The CDR3 is made up of 15 amino acids. Per the germline V gene, CDR1 is MNHEY and CDR2 is SVGAGI. V shed 10 bases and J 6 bases; nucleotides not matched to a gene: 9. CDR3 DNA: TGTGCCACCATGGGGGGACTAGCGGGGATCAATGAGCAGTTCTTC. It is translated as CATMGGLAGINEQFF.

The J gene is TRBJ1-2, the V gene TRBV5-1; 10 nucleotides match TRBD1. CDR1 and CDR2 from the germline V gene are SGHRS and YFSETQ. The CDR3 is made up of 15 amino acids. J was trimmed by 1 base and V by 4 bases; bases with no gene match: 4. In DNA form, the CDR3 reads TGCGCCAGCAGCGACGGACAGGGGGTTAACTATGGCTACACCTTC. This gives the protein CASSDGQGVNYGYTF.

This chain connects TRBV5-6 to TRBJ2-5, with D maybe TRBD2 (6 bases). V lost 1 base and J lost 4, with 14 bases in between. The CDR3 extends over 15 amino acids. CDR1 and CDR2 from the germline V gene are SGHDT and YYEEEE. CDR3 coding DNA: TGTGCCAGCAGCTTGAGGCGGATGGGGGGAGAGACCCAGTACTTC. Encoded protein: CASSLRRMGGETQYF.

The J gene is TRBJ2-7, the V gene TRBV6-6; 10 nucleotides agree with TRBD2. Germline-derived CDR1 and CDR2 are MNHNY and SVGAGI (reference sequence). The CDR3 extends over 16 amino acids. The trim removed 6 bases at V and 0 bases at J, leaving 8 bases unmatched. CDR3 nucleotide sequence: TGTGCCAGCAGCCACGGACTAGCGGAAAACTCCTACGAGCAGTACTTC. It specifies CASSHGLAENSYEQYF.

The chain uses TRBV6-1 and TRBJ2-7; 7 positions agree with TRBD1. V lost 1 base and J lost 2; bases outside the gene matches: 8. The germline CDR1 and CDR2 sequences are MNHNS and SASEGT. The CDR3 sequence is 16 residues long. DNA of the CDR3: TGTGCCAGCAGTGAAGGGGACAGACGTACAGCCTACGAGCAGTACTTC. This encodes CASSEGDRRTAYEQYF.

The genes are TRBV13 and TRBJ2-1; 14 bases are shared with TRBD2. This CDR3 has 18 residues. J was trimmed by 12 bases and V by 5 bases; bases with no gene match: 18. Germline-derived CDR1 and CDR2 are PRHDT and FYEKMQ (reference sequence). The CDR3 bases are TGTGCCAGCAGCCTAGCTCTGTTAGGGACTAGCGGGAGAGAAGGGCAGTTCTTC. This sequence encodes CASSLALLGTSGREGQFF.

The rearrangement links TRBV2 to TRBJ2-3; perhaps TRBD1 as D (6 bases). The V and J ends lost 11 bases and 0 bases respectively, with 15 bases between them. CDR3 size: 14 residues. The V gene's germline CDR1 is SNHLY and CDR2 FYNNEI. This CDR3 is CASGVTASTDTQYF. CDR3 DNA sequence: TGTGCCTCAGGGGTGACTGCTAGCACAGATACGCAGTATTTT.

The chain uses TRBV5-1 and TRBJ2-2, with 12 nucleotides matching TRBD2. There are 16 residues in the CDR3. Germline CDR1 SGHRS, CDR2 YFSETQ. After removal of 3 bases from V and 7 bases from J, the junction contained 7 bases not matched to a gene. This chain's CDR3 is CASSYSSGRADGELFF. In DNA, the CDR3 is TGCGCCAGCAGCTATTCTAGCGGGAGGGCCGACGGGGAGCTGTTTTTT.

The rearrangement joins TRBV2 to TRBJ2-1; no clear D. Trimming took off 6 bases at V and 9 bases at J, with 39 bases between the two ends. CDR1 is SNHLY, CDR2 FYNNEI, per germline. CDR3 length: 21 residues. CDR3 sequence reads: CASSRVSQSPLENNPPLEQFF. CDR3 coding DNA: TGTGCCAGCAGCCGTGTTTCCCAGTCCCCCCTGGAGAATAATCCGCCCCTTGAGCAGTTCTTC.

The CDR3 DNA follows: TGTGCCAGCAGCTCCCTAGGGGGTTTTAGCTCTGGAAACACCATATATTTT. Translated, it gives CASSSLGGFSSGNTIYF. The rearrangement uses TRBV7-8 and TRBJ1-3; D perhaps matches TRBD1 (6 bases). CDR1 is SGHVS and CDR2 is FQNEAQ in the germline V gene. The CDR3 length is 17 residues. V dropped 4 bases and J dropped 0 bases, with 16 bases sitting between them.

The rearrangement uses TRBV7-2 and TRBJ2-5, with unresolved D. Per the germline V gene, CDR1 is SGHTA and CDR2 is FQGNSA. Trimming left V 1 base short and J 0 bases short, with 6 bases between. CDR3 length equals 14 residues. The CDR3 bases are TGTGCCAGCAGCTTAGGGCCACACCAAGAGACCCAGTACTTC. Translating it yields CASSLGPHQETQYF.

This sequence joins TRBV7-9 and TRBJ2-1, with TRBD2 identical over 12 bases. Germline V gene sequence: CDR1 SEHNR, CDR2 FQNEAQ (reference sequence). This CDR3 is 12 amino acids long. The trim removed 5 bases at V and 14 bases at J, leaving 4 bases unmatched. The CDR3 DNA reads as TGTGCCAGCAGCATTCCTAGCGGGAGGGAGTTCTTC. Translating gives CASSIPSGREFF.

V is TRBV25-1 and J is TRBJ2-3; D is possibly TRBD2 (6 bases). The CDR3 sequence is 15 residues long. CDR1 and CDR2 (germline): MGHDK, SYGVNS. Deletions cut 2 bases from V and 5 bases from J, with 14 bases between. The CDR3 sequence is CASSEGRKPGDTQYF. The CDR3 bases are TGTGCCAGCAGTGAAGGGAGGAAACCCGGAGATACGCAGTATTTT.

The V and J genes are TRBV5-6 and TRBJ1-1; 8 bases fit TRBD1. The CDR3 loop spans 15 amino acids. The junction had 6 bases not matched to a gene; V was cut back by 4 bases and J by 1 base. Germline V gene sequence: CDR1 SGHDT, CDR2 YYEEEE. The CDR3 DNA sequence: TGTGCCAGCAGCGGACCGGGACAGGCGAACACTGAAGCTTTCTTT. This gives the protein CASSGPGQANTEAFF.

This clone has just one count. The chain links TRBV30 to TRBJ1-1, with a tentative D call TRBD1 (5 bases). Deletions cut 1 base from V and 6 bases from J, with 18 bases between. The CDR3 is 15 amino acids. Germline V gene lookup returns CDR1 GTSNPN and CDR2 SVGIG (reference sequence). Written as DNA, the CDR3 is TGTGCCTGGAGTGAGGCTCAGGGATATTTCGCTGAAGCTTTCTTT. The encoded protein is CAWSEAQGYFAEAFF.

The chain is built from TRBV12-5 and TRBJ1-2; perhaps TRBD1 as D (6 bases). V gave up 0 bases and J gave up 6 bases, with 14 bases separating them. CDR3 length equals 15 residues. Looked up from germline, CDR1 is LGHNT and CDR2 is FRNRAP. DNA of the CDR3: TGTGCTAGTGGTTTGGTACCGGCAGGGGACCATGGCTACACCTTC. Residues: CASGLVPAGDHGYTF. The variable domain in full, with the rest retrieved from reference TRBV12-5 and TRBJ1-2, is DARVTQTPRHKVTEMGQEVTMRCQPILGHNTVFWYRQTMMQGLELLAYFRNRAPLDDSGMPKDRFSAEMPDATLATLKIQPSEPRDSAVYFCASGLVPAGDHGYTFGSGTRLTVV.

The gene calls are TRBV5-1 and TRBJ2-1; D remains ambiguous. V lost 1 base, J lost 6 bases, and 11 bases lay in between. The CDR3 runs to 14 residues. Germline CDR1 and CDR2: SGHRS and YFSETQ. CDR3 sequence (DNA): TGCGCCAGCAGCTTGCCGGAGTCTTTCAATGAGCAGTTCTTC. Protein sequence: CASSLPESFNEQFF. Looking up the rest from reference TRBV5-1 and TRBJ2-1 gives the full variable domain: KAGVTQTPRYLIKTRGQQVTLSCSPISGHRSVSWYQQTPGQGLQFLFEYFSETQRNKGNFPGRFSGRQFSNSRSEMNVSTLELGDSALYLCASSLPESFNEQFFGPGTRLTVL.

The chain employs TRBV11-2 and TRBJ2-5; D might be TRBD2 (6 bases). Germline V CDR1 and CDR2: SGHAT, FQNNGV. The CDR3 spans 16 residues. V shed 2 bases and J shed 8 bases, with 21 bases lying between them. The CDR3 loop reads CASSLPLTRSGGTQYF. For the CDR3, the DNA is TGTGCCAGCAGCTTACCATTAACCCGTAGCGGAGGAACCCAGTACTTC.

This chain links TRBV6-5 with TRBJ1-2; 7 bases fit TRBD1. The CDR3 length is 16 residues. The V segment lost 0 bases and the J segment 4 bases; nucleotides outside the gene matches: 8. The V gene's germline CDR1 is MNHEY and CDR2 SVGAGI. CDR3: CASSYSDGTGVYGYTF. For the CDR3, the DNA is TGTGCCAGCAGTTACTCCGACGGCACAGGGGTCTATGGCTACACCTTC.

J is TRBJ2-1 and V is TRBV5-1, with 10 nucleotides matching TRBD2. This CDR3 has 16 residues. CDR1 SGHRS and CDR2 YFSETQ come from the germline V gene. The junction had 14 bases not matched to a gene; V was cut back by 4 bases and J by 10 bases. The CDR3 loop reads CASSKGEASGRQEQFF. The CDR3 DNA reads TGCGCCAGCAGCAAGGGAGAGGCTAGCGGGAGACAGGAGCAGTTCTTC.

The genes are TRBV7-8 and TRBJ2-3, with TRBD2 matching over 11 bases. The germline V gene encodes CDR1 SGHVS and CDR2 FQNEAQ. V was pared by 4 bases and J by 2 bases, with 5 bases of the junction left unmatched. CDR3 length: 16 residues. CDR3 amino acids: CASSSTSGTATDTQYF. The CDR3 DNA reads TGTGCCAGCAGCTCGACTAGCGGGACAGCCACAGATACGCAGTATTTT.

The V gene is TRBV28, the J gene TRBJ2-3; TRBD2 matches at 7 bases. This CDR3 spans 15 amino acids. CDR1 is MDHEN and CDR2 is SYDVKM in the germline V gene. The V gene end was trimmed by 6 bases and the J gene end by 1 base; junction bases not matched to a gene: 7. This chain's CDR3 is CASRIRAGGTDTQYF. Written as DNA, the CDR3 is TGTGCCAGCAGGATTCGGGCGGGAGGCACAGATACGCAGTATTTT.